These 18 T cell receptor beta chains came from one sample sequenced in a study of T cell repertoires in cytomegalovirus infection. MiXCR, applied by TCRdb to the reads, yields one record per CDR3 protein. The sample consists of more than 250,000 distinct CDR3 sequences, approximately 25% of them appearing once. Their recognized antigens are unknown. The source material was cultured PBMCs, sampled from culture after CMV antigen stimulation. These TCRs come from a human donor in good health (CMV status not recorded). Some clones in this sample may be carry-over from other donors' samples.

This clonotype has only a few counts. CDR3 bases: TGTGCCAGCAGCCTCAACCCGGGAGTCGGTGCAGATACGCAGTATTTT. Translated, it gives CASSLNPGVGADTQYF. V gene TRBV7-2 combines with J gene TRBJ2-3; TRBD2 might be the D (6 bases). V lost 5 bases to trimming and J lost 4 bases, with 19 bases between them. Germline lookup yields CDR1 SGHTA and CDR2 FQGNSA. CDR3 length: 16 residues.

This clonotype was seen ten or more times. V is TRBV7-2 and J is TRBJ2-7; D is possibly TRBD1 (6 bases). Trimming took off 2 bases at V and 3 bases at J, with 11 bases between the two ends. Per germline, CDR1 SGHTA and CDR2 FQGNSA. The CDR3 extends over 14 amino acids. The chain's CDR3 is CASSLHGQNYEQYV. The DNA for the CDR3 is TGTGCCAGCAGCTTACACGGACAGAACTACGAGCAGTACGTC.

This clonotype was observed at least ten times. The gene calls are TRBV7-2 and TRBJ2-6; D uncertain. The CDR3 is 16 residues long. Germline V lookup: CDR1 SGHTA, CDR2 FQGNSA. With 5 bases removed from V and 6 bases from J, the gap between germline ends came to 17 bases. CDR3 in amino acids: CASSPNAGVVANVLTF. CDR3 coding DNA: TGTGCCAGCAGCCCCAACGCAGGAGTAGTGGCCAACGTCCTGACTTTC.

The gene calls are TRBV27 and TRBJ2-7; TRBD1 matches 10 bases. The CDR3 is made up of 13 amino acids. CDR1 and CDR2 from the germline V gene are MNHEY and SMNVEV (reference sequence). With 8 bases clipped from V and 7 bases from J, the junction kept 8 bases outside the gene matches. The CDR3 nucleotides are TGTGCCAGCTCTGGACAGGGGGTGGGGGAGCAGTACTTC. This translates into CASSGQGVGEQYF.

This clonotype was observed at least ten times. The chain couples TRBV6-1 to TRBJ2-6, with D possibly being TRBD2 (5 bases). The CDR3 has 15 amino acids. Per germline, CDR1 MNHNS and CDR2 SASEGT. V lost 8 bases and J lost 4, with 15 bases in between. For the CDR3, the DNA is TGTGCCAGCGGGAGCCTGGCAGGCGGGGCCAACGTCCTGACTTTC. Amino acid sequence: CASGSLAGGANVLTF.

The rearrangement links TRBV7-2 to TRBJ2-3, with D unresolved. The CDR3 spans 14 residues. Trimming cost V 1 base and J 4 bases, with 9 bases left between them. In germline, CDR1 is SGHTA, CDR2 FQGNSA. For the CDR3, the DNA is TGTGCCAGCAGCTTAGTTCGGCCCCCAGATACGCAGTATTTT. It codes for CASSLVRPPDTQYF. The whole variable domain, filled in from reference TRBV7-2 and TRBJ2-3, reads GAGVSQSPSNKVTEKGKDVELRCDPISGHTALYWYRQSLGQGLEFLIYFQGNSAPDKSGLPSDRFSAERTGGSVSTLTIQRTQQEDSAVYLCASSLVRPPDTQYFGPGTRLTVL.

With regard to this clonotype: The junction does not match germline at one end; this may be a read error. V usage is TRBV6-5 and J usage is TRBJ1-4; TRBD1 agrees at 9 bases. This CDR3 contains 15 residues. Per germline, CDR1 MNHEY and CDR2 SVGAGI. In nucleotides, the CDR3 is TGCGCCAGCAGTTTCACAGGGGGCAGGAGTGAAAAACTGTTTTTT. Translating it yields CASSFTGGRSEKLFF.

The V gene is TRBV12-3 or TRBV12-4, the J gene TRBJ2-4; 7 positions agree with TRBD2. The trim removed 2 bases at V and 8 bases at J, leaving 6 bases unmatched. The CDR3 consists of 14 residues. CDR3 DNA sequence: TGTGCCAGCAGTTTACAAGGCGGGAGTGACATTCAGTACTTC. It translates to CASSLQGGSDIQYF.

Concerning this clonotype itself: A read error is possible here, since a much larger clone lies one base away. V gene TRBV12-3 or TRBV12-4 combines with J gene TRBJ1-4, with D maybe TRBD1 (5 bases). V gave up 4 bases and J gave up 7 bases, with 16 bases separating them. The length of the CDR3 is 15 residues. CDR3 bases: TGTGCCAGCAGTTCCCGACAGAATGAGGTTGAAAAACTGTTTTTT. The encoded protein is CASSSRQNEVEKLFF.

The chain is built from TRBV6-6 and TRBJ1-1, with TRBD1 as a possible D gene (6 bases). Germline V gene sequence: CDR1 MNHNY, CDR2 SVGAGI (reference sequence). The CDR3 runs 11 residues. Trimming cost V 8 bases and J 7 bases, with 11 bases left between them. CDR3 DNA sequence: TGTGCCAGCGGGGGCATTTTTGAAGCTTTCTTT. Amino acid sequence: CASGGIFEAFF.

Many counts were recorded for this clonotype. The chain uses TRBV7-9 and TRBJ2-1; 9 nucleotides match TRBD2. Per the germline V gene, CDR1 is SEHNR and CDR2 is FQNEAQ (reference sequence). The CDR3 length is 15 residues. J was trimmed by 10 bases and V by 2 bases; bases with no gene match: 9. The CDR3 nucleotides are TGTGCCAGCAGCTTATCTCTAGCGGGAATGAAGGAGCAGTTCTTC. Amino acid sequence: CASSLSLAGMKEQFF.

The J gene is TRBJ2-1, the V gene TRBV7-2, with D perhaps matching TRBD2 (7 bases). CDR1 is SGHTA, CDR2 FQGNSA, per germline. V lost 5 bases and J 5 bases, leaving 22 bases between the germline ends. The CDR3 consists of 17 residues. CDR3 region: CASSLRRARGGNNEQFF. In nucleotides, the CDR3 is TGTGCCAGCAGCCTAAGGAGGGCTAGGGGGGGTAACAATGAGCAGTTCTTC.

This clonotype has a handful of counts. The CDR3 DNA reads as TGTGCCATCAGTATAACGGGACGAGAGCACAATGAGCAGTTCTTC. This codes for CAISITGREHNEQFF. The rearrangement joins TRBV10-3 to TRBJ2-1; either TRBD1 or TRBD2 may supply D (5 bases each). V was trimmed by 5 bases and J by 5 bases, leaving 16 bases between them. CDR3 length equals 15 residues. Germline CDR1 and CDR2: ENHRY and SYGVKD.

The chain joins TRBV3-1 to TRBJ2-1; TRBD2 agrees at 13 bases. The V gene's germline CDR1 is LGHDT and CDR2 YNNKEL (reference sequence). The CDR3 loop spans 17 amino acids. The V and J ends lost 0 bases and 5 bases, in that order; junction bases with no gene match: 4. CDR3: CASSQETSGRINNEQFF. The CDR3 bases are TGTGCCAGCAGCCAAGAGACTAGCGGGAGGATTAACAATGAGCAGTTCTTC.

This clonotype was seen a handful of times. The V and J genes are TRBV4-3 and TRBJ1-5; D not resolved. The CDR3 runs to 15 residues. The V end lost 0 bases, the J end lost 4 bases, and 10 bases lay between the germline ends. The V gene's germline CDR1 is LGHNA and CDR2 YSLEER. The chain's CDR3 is CASSQDLQTNQPQHF. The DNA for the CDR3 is TGCGCCAGCAGCCAAGATCTACAGACTAATCAGCCCCAGCATTTT.

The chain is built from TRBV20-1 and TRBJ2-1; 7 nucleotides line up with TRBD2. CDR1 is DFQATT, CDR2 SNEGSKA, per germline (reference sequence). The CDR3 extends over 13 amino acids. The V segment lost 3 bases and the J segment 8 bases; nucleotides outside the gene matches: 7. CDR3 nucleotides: TGCAGTGCTAGGTCGACTAGCAGCGATGAGCAGTTCTTC. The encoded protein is CSARSTSSDEQFF.

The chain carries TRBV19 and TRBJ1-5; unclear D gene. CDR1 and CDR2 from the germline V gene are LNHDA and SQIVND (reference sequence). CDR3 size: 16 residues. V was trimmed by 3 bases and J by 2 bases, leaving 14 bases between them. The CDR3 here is CASSIPVGLGNQPQHF. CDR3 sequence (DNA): TGTGCCAGTAGTATCCCCGTGGGTCTGGGCAATCAGCCCCAGCATTTT.

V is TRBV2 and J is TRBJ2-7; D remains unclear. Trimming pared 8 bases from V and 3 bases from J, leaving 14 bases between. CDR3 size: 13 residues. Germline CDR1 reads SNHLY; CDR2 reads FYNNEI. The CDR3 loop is CASRIPGLYEQYV. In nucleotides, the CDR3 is TGTGCCAGCCGTATCCCAGGTCTCTACGAGCAGTACGTC.